Listed here are 30 T cell receptor beta chains from one sample, sequenced in a study of T cell repertoires in cytomegalovirus infection. TCRdb independently ran MiXCR on the reads; one entry per CDR3 protein. The sample has fewer than 550,000 distinct CDR3 sequences, 16% seen once. The sample was CD8+ T cells from PBMCs. Receptor source: a human donor in good health (CMV status not recorded). Some clones in this sample may be carry-over from other donors' samples.

In its sample, this clonotype was seen a few times. This chain uses TRBV5-4 with TRBJ2-3, with TRBD2 identical over 10 bases. Trimming took 9 bases from V and 2 from J; bases not matched to a gene: 12. CDR3 length: 16 amino acids. The germline V gene encodes CDR1 SGHNT and CDR2 YYREEE (reference sequence). CDR3 nucleotide sequence: TGTGCCACTTCTACGGGAGCGGGGGGGTACACAGATACGCAGTATTTT. Translation gives CATSTGAGGYTDTQYF.

The chain recombines TRBV15 with TRBJ1-1; the D gene is possibly TRBD1 (5 bases). V lost 3 bases and J lost 0, with 11 bases in between. Germline CDR1 LNHNV, CDR2 YYDKDF (reference sequence). The CDR3 loop spans 15 amino acids. The CDR3 reads CATSRRGLMNTEAFF. For the CDR3, the DNA is TGTGCCACCAGCAGGAGGGGACTTATGAACACTGAAGCTTTCTTT.

This clonotype was seen many times. The rearrangement joins TRBV7-8 to TRBJ2-5, with D hard to call. The germline V gene has CDR1 SGHVS and CDR2 FQNEAQ. V lost 2 bases, J lost 1 base, and 11 bases lay in between. The CDR3 is 15 amino acids. CDR3 DNA: TGTGCCAGCAGCTTAAAAGTGTGGGTCCAAGAGACCCAGTACTTC. Protein product: CASSLKVWVQETQYF.

This clonotype has at least ten counts. The rearrangement uses TRBV6-1 and TRBJ1-1; unclear D gene. The CDR3 runs 14 residues. Germline CDR1 is MNHNS and CDR2 is SASEGT. The V and J ends lost 2 bases and 7 bases respectively, with 14 bases between them. CDR3 sequence (DNA): TGTGCCAGCAGTGAAACGGCTGGACGAAGTGAAGCTTTCTTT. Protein: CASSETAGRSEAFF.

This clonotype has at least ten counts. V usage is TRBV7-9 and J usage is TRBJ2-3, with D perhaps TRBD1 or TRBD2 (5 bases each). The CDR3 totals 17 residues. Trimming removed 3 bases at V and 1 base at J, with 17 bases between. The germline CDR1 and CDR2 sequences are SEHNR and FQNEAQ (reference sequence). The CDR3 reads CASSLTPGRYGTDTQYF. In DNA form, the CDR3 reads TGTGCCAGCAGCTTGACACCGGGACGGTATGGCACAGATACGCAGTATTTT.

At least ten counts were recorded for this clonotype. J is TRBJ1-5 and V is TRBV7-9; 9 bases are shared with TRBD1. CDR1 and CDR2 (germline): SEHNR, FQNEAQ (reference sequence). The CDR3 length is 15 residues. J gave up 5 bases and V 5 bases, and 7 bases lay outside the gene matches. DNA of the CDR3: TGTGCCAGCAGCCCGGACAGGGGAGTCGATCAGCCCCAGCATTTT. Protein: CASSPDRGVDQPQHF. Drawing the rest from reference TRBV7-9 and TRBJ1-5, the complete variable domain is DTGVSQNPRHKITKRGQNVTFRCDPISEHNRLYWYRQTLGQGPEFLTYFQNEAQLEKSRLLSDRFSAERPKGSFSTLEIQRTEQGDSAMYLCASSPDRGVDQPQHFGDGTRLSIL.

This rearrangement joins TRBV11-2 to TRBJ2-1, with 8 bases fitting TRBD2. Germline assignment: CDR1 SGHAT and CDR2 FQNNGV. This CDR3 is 16 amino acids long. J was trimmed by 4 bases and V by 1 base; bases with no gene match: 6. This CDR3 reads CASSLGRGAPYNEQFF. The CDR3 region has the DNA TGTGCCAGCAGCTTAGGGCGGGGGGCACCTTACAATGAGCAGTTCTTC.

The CDR3 here is CATSDQQGPIQETQYF. In DNA form, the CDR3 reads TGTGCCACCAGTGATCAACAGGGACCGATCCAAGAGACCCAGTACTTC. The V and J genes are TRBV24-1 and TRBJ2-5; a possible D gene is TRBD1 (6 bases). V lost 3 bases and J 1 base, leaving 14 bases between the germline ends. The germline V gene has CDR1 KGHDR and CDR2 SFDVKD. This CDR3 spans 16 amino acids.

This clonotype was seen a few times. This chain links TRBV4-1 with TRBJ2-5, with 8 positions matching TRBD1. The germline gives CDR1 MGHRA, CDR2 YSYEKL. The CDR3 extends over 14 amino acids. J lost 5 bases, V lost 3 bases, and 5 bases had no gene match. The CDR3 DNA follows: TGCGCCAGCAGCCACGGTCAGGGGGCGGAGACCCAGTACTTC. Translated, it gives CASSHGQGAETQYF.

This clonotype has ten or more counts. J is TRBJ2-2 and V is TRBV11-2; 7 positions match TRBD2. The V gene's germline CDR1 is SGHAT and CDR2 FQNNGV. The ends lost 2 bases at V and 4 bases at J; junction bases unmatched: 7. CDR3 length: 16 amino acids. Here the CDR3 DNA reads TGTGCCAGCAGCTTAAGGACTAGTCCGGGCACCGGGGAGCTGTTTTTT. Protein: CASSLRTSPGTGELFF.

This clonotype appeared many times. CDR3 region: CASSYRAGGTNEKLFF. The CDR3 coding sequence is TGTGCCAGCAGTTACAGGGCAGGTGGAACTAATGAAAAACTGTTTTTT. This chain connects TRBV6-6 to TRBJ1-4, with no clear D. Germline CDR1 is MNHNY and CDR2 is SVGAGI (reference sequence). V was clipped by 2 bases and J by 1 base, with 11 bases between them. The CDR3 covers 16 residues.

This clonotype was found many times. This chain uses TRBV7-9 with TRBJ1-1; the match to TRBD1 covers 8 bases. The CDR3 has 15 amino acids. CDR1 and CDR2 (germline): SEHNR, FQNEAQ (reference sequence). Trimming removed 5 bases from V and 0 bases from J; junction bases left unmatched: 5. CDR3 loop: CASSTDRGLNTEAFF. CDR3 DNA: TGTGCCAGCAGCACTGACAGGGGATTGAACACTGAAGCTTTCTTT.

This clonotype was found many times. This rearrangement joins TRBV10-3 to TRBJ1-3; D unclear. Trimming shortened V by 3 bases and J by 5 bases, and 8 bases separated the two germline ends. This CDR3 comprises 13 residues. Germline assignment: CDR1 ENHRY and CDR2 SYGVKD. CDR3 bases: TGTGCCATCAGTGATAGTGATCGAAACACCATATATTTT. Protein sequence: CAISDSDRNTIYF.

Details on this clonotype: Since no conserved phenylalanine or tryptophan closes the CDR3, a read error is the likely cause. The DNA is omitted, as the CDR3 cannot be located on it reliably, and the CDR3 follows TCRdb's listing. The chain uses TRBV7-9 and TRBJ2-1; TRBD2, as called in the table, went unchecked against the DNA. The CDR3 spans 11 amino acids, including both terminal residues. From germline, CDR1 is SEHNR and CDR2 FQNEAQ (reference sequence). CDR3 region: CASSLPTSGGY.

In regard to this clonotype: Just one base apart from a much larger clone, this may be a read error. The CDR3 nucleotides read TGCGCCAGCAGCCCAAGTCCGGACAGGTTAACGAGCTTCTATCAGCCCCAGCATTTT. This codes for CASSPSPDRLTSFYQPQHF. The chain combines TRBV4-1 with TRBJ1-5; 7 positions agree with TRBD1. The ends lost 4 bases at V and 5 bases at J; junction bases unmatched: 20. This CDR3 spans 19 amino acids. Germline V gene sequence: CDR1 MGHRA, CDR2 YSYEKL.

This clonotype was detected a few times. V usage is TRBV27 and J usage is TRBJ1-2; D possibly corresponds to TRBD1 (5 bases). There are 13 residues in the CDR3. The V end was cut by 0 bases, the J end by 7 bases, with 9 bases between. The germline V gene encodes CDR1 MNHEY and CDR2 SMNVEV (reference sequence). DNA for the CDR3: TGTGCCAGCAGTTTATCAGGGGTCTCTGGCTACACCTTC. Protein: CASSLSGVSGYTF.

This clonotype showed up just once. This sequence joins TRBV9 and TRBJ1-2; D gene uncertain. The CDR3 has 16 residues. Germline V CDR1 and CDR2: SGDLS, YYNGEE. V was cut by 0 bases and J by 4 bases, with 16 bases left in between. CDR3 DNA: TGTGCCAGCAGCGTAGAGGCTAAACCTATTACCTATGGCTACACCTTC. Protein: CASSVEAKPITYGYTF.

The rearrangement joins TRBV28 to TRBJ1-2; D possibly corresponds to TRBD1 (6 bases). This CDR3 is built from 13 residues. Per the germline V gene, CDR1 is MDHEN and CDR2 is SYDVKM. V gave up 4 bases and J gave up 8 bases, with 14 bases separating them. The CDR3 nucleotides are TGTGCCAGCAGTTCTACAGGGCTGGTGGGCTACACCTTC. Translating gives CASSSTGLVGYTF.

This clonotype was counted ten times or more. The chain combines TRBV12-3 or TRBV12-4 with TRBJ1-5; D remains unclear. With 5 bases removed from V and 4 bases from J, the gap between germline ends came to 12 bases. This CDR3 is built from 14 residues. For the CDR3, the DNA is TGTGCCAGCAGTCCACGCGAGGCAAATCAGCCCCAGCATTTT. Protein: CASSPREANQPQHF.

This clonotype was seen ten or more times. This chain connects TRBV2 to TRBJ2-7; possibly TRBD1 or TRBD2 for D (6 bases each). The CDR3 extends over 14 amino acids. Trimming shortened V by 5 bases and J by 6 bases, and 17 bases separated the two germline ends. Germline CDR1 SNHLY, CDR2 FYNNEI. CDR3 coding DNA: TGTGCCAGCAGTCCCCGGAGGGGGGATTTCGAGCAGTACTTC. Translation gives CASSPRRGDFEQYF.

In this sample, this clonotype turned up many times. The V call is TRBV11-2, the J call TRBJ1-2; 7 nucleotides line up with TRBD1. The CDR3 covers 14 residues. Germline V gene data show CDR1 as SGHAT and CDR2 as FQNNGV. The J segment lost 6 bases and the V segment lost 6 bases, leaving 10 bases of the junction unmatched. The CDR3 loop is CASRDETGFDGYTF. The CDR3 DNA sequence: TGTGCCAGCAGGGATGAGACAGGGTTCGATGGCTACACCTTC.

This rearrangement joins TRBV27 to TRBJ2-2; maybe TRBD1 (6 bases). Germline V gene data show CDR1 as MNHEY and CDR2 as SMNVEV (reference sequence). V gave up 7 bases and J gave up 1 base, with 10 bases separating them. The CDR3 is 14 amino acids. For the CDR3, the DNA is TGTGCCAGCAATGGACAGCAGAACACCGGGGAGCTGTTTTTT. It specifies CASNGQQNTGELFF.

The table lists this clonotype with a few counts. The gene calls are TRBV27 and TRBJ2-3; D unresolved. The germline CDR1 and CDR2 sequences are MNHEY and SMNVEV (reference sequence). The CDR3 extends over 13 amino acids. Deletions cut 1 base from V and 2 bases from J, with 4 bases between. CDR3 protein: CASSLFNTDTQYF. The DNA for the CDR3 is TGTGCCAGCAGTTTATTCAACACAGATACGCAGTATTTT.

This clonotype was counted many times. The rearrangement links TRBV7-9 to TRBJ1-4, with a possible D match to TRBD1 (5 bases). In germline, CDR1 is SEHNR, CDR2 FQNEAQ (reference sequence). V was cut by 4 bases and J by 4 bases, with 13 bases left in between. The length of the CDR3 is 15 residues. This CDR3 reads CASSSSRALNEKLFF. DNA of the CDR3: TGTGCCAGCAGCTCCTCCAGGGCCCTTAATGAAAAACTGTTTTTT.

This clonotype was seen more than once but under ten times. The CDR3 loop reads CASSIVSQPQHF. The CDR3, as DNA: TGTGCCAGCAGCATTGTAAGTCAGCCCCAGCATTTT. J is TRBJ1-5 and V is TRBV7-9; D gene ambiguous. The CDR3 loop spans 12 amino acids. V lost 5 bases and J 6 bases, leaving 8 bases between the germline ends. In germline, CDR1 is SEHNR, CDR2 FQNEAQ (reference sequence).

This clonotype has a count of ten or more. The chain combines TRBV12-3 or TRBV12-4 with TRBJ1-2; D not resolved. This CDR3 has 12 residues. Trimming took off 8 bases at V and 4 bases at J, with 11 bases between the two ends. As DNA, the CDR3 is TGTGCCAGCGGAACGCGCGGCTATGGCTACACCTTC. It encodes CASGTRGYGYTF.

This clonotype was recorded at least ten times. The chain combines TRBV19 with TRBJ2-2; 7 bases agree with TRBD1. Trimming at V came to 2 bases and at J to 4 bases, leaving 10 bases not matched to a gene. Germline CDR1 LNHDA, CDR2 SQIVND (reference sequence). The CDR3 contains 17 residues. As DNA, the CDR3 is TGTGCCAGTAGTATAATGGAACCGACAGGGACCACCGGGGAGCTGTTTTTT. It translates to CASSIMEPTGTTGELFF.

This clonotype was seen many times. The chain carries TRBV2 and TRBJ2-5; weak D call: TRBD2 (5 bases). Germline CDR1 reads SNHLY; CDR2 reads FYNNEI. Trimming removed 2 bases at V and 0 bases at J, with 10 bases between. This CDR3 is built from 15 residues. The CDR3: CASSESGENQETQYF. Here the CDR3 DNA reads TGTGCCAGCAGTGAATCTGGGGAGAACCAAGAGACCCAGTACTTC.

This clonotype was seen only a few times. The rearrangement links TRBV10-3 to TRBJ1-2; weak D call: TRBD1 (5 bases). The CDR3 runs to 13 residues. Trimming cost V 2 bases and J 3 bases, with 7 bases left between them. The germline gives CDR1 ENHRY, CDR2 SYGVKD. The CDR3 DNA is TGTGCCATCAGTGAGGAGGGGTACTATGGCTACACCTTC. It yields the protein CAISEEGYYGYTF.

This clonotype was recorded many times. The chain employs TRBV12-3 or TRBV12-4 and TRBJ2-7, with D unclear. V was cut by 6 bases and J by 0 bases, with 15 bases left in between. The length of the CDR3 is 15 residues. The CDR3 DNA reads as TGTGCCAGCAGGGTCCTGGACGGACGCTCCTACGAGCAGTACTTC. Translation gives CASRVLDGRSYEQYF.